One sample yielded the 26 T cell receptor beta chains listed below, sequenced in a study of blood T cells in healthy people across ages. A second PCR, run for roughly 7 to 11 cycles, used a sample-barcoded 5' primer plus a J-beta primer mix. TCRdb reprocessed the 5' RACE reads with MiXCR, giving one entry per CDR3 protein. The data contain over 700,000 distinct CDR3 sequences, roughly 50% of them seen just once; the ten biggest clones take up about 38%. The sequencing sample was made of blood. The receptor set was obtained from an older man in good health.

This clonotype was seen more than once but under ten times. The genes are TRBV24-1 and TRBJ2-7; D is ambiguous. The end of the DNA is better explained by TRBJ2-5, so the J call may be wrong. Per the germline V gene, CDR1 is KGHDR and CDR2 is SFDVKD. The CDR3 loop spans 14 amino acids. The CDR3, as DNA: TGTGCCACCAGTGATTTGGACCTTAAAGAGACCCAGTACTTC. Translation: CATSDLDLKETQYF.

CDR3 DNA sequence: TGTGCCAGCAGTTTAGACGGGACCGCGCAGTTGTATTTT. Protein product: CASSLDGTAQLYF. This sequence joins TRBV12-3 or TRBV12-4 and TRBJ2-3; D is perhaps TRBD1 or TRBD2 (5 bases each). V gave up 1 base and J gave up 14 bases, with 16 bases separating them. The CDR3 is 13 residues long.

The chain couples TRBV6-2 or TRBV6-3 to TRBJ1-5; D is unresolved. Germline CDR1 MNHEY, CDR2 SVGEGT. V dropped 2 bases and J dropped 2 bases, with 13 bases sitting between them. CDR3 size: 16 residues. For the CDR3, the DNA is TGTGCCAGCAGTTACAAAGGGCGTGCGGGCAATCAGCCCCAGCATTTT. This sequence encodes CASSYKGRAGNQPQHF.

This clonotype was seen many times. The chain is built from TRBV29-1 and TRBJ2-4; 14 bases fit TRBD2. Trimming removed 6 bases from V and 5 bases from J; junction bases left unmatched: 15. The CDR3 runs to 18 residues. Germline V gene data show CDR1 as SQVTM and CDR2 as ANQGSEA. The CDR3 region has the DNA TGCAGCGTCGCGACTAGCGGGAGGGCCAAATCTTTGGAAAACATTCAGTACTTC. This gives the protein CSVATSGRAKSLENIQYF.

This clonotype was recorded a few times. This rearrangement joins TRBV7-2 to TRBJ2-1; a weak D match, TRBD2 (5 bases). V lost 4 bases to trimming and J lost 7 bases, with 17 bases between them. CDR3 length: 15 residues. Germline V gene data show CDR1 as SGHTA and CDR2 as FQGNSA. The CDR3 nucleotides are TGTGCCAGCAGCTCTCTCCGCGGGCTATGGAATGAGCAGTTCTTC. Its translation is CASSSLRGLWNEQFF.

This clonotype has a single count. V and J are TRBV4-1 and TRBJ2-3; no reliable D call. From germline, CDR1 is MGHRA and CDR2 YSYEKL. The CDR3 extends over 12 amino acids. The V end lost 0 bases, the J end lost 14 bases, and 12 bases lay between the germline ends. CDR3 amino acids: CASSQESGYAYF. For the CDR3, the DNA is TGCGCCAGCAGCCAAGAGTCCGGATACGCGTATTTT.

V is TRBV6-5 and J is TRBJ1-4; D possibly corresponds to TRBD1 (5 bases). This CDR3 spans 14 amino acids. V lost 4 bases and J 7 bases, leaving 13 bases between the germline ends. Germline-derived CDR1 and CDR2 are MNHEY and SVGAGI. The CDR3 nucleotides are TGTGCCAGCAGTTGCTCCCTCGGGGCTGAAAAACTGTTTTTT. Its protein product is CASSCSLGAEKLFF.

This CDR3 is CASSHFSGTPYNEQYF. The DNA of the CDR3 is TGTGCCAGCAGCCACTTCTCCGGGACACCCTACAATGAGCAGTACTTC. V is TRBV3-1 and J is TRBJ2-1; D is perhaps TRBD1 (6 bases). The better agreement between TRBJ2-7 and the DNA end casts doubt on the J call. The CDR3 consists of 16 residues. CDR1 is LGHDT, CDR2 YNNKEL, per germline (reference sequence).

The rearrangement links TRBV29-1 to TRBJ2-4, with no clear D. V was cut by 3 bases and J by 9 bases, with 15 bases left in between. The CDR3 totals 13 residues. Germline V gene sequence: CDR1 SQVTM, CDR2 ANQGSEA. The CDR3 sequence: CSVDPGSAGIQYF. The CDR3 nucleotides are TGCAGCGTTGATCCGGGCTCAGCTGGCATTCAGTACTTC.

A single count supports this clonotype. Mismatch with germline at one junction end may stem from a read error. The gene calls are TRBV5-1 and TRBJ2-3; D perhaps matches TRBD1 (5 bases). The length of the CDR3 is 15 residues. Germline V gene sequence: CDR1 SGHRS, CDR2 YFSETQ. CDR3 amino acids: CASSLASLGADAQYF. In DNA, the CDR3 is TGCGCCAGCAGCTTGGCTTCTCTAGGGGCAGATGCGCAGTATTTT.

V usage is TRBV6-2 or TRBV6-3 and J usage is TRBJ2-5; no reliable D call. The DNA end lines up better with TRBJ2-7; the J call may be wrong. CDR3 length: 13 residues. The V gene's germline CDR1 is MNHEY and CDR2 SVGEGT. CDR3 amino acids: CASSYDTDYEQYF. The CDR3 nucleotides read TGTGCCAGCAGTTACGACACAGACTACGAGCAGTACTTC.

V and J are TRBV6-5 and TRBJ1-3, with D perhaps TRBD1 (6 bases). The CDR3 is 19 residues long. Between the trimmed V and J ends, which lost 2 bases and 2 bases, there was a span of 22 bases. CDR1 and CDR2 (germline): MNHEY, SVGAGI. In nucleotides, the CDR3 is TGTGCCAGCAGTTACAGTTCCATAACAGGGACCTTTCCTGGAAACACCATATATTTT. It is translated as CASSYSSITGTFPGNTIYF.

The V call is TRBV10-3, the J call TRBJ1-2, with 10 positions matching TRBD1. This CDR3 region has 17 residues. The germline V gene has CDR1 ENHRY and CDR2 SYGVKD. After removal of 3 bases from V and 0 bases from J, the junction contained 7 bases not matched to a gene. Here the CDR3 reads CAISDPRTGGTNYGYTF. In nucleotides, the CDR3 is TGTGCCATCAGTGACCCCCGGACAGGGGGGACTAACTATGGCTACACCTTC.

The V gene is TRBV7-9, the J gene TRBJ2-1; 7 positions agree with TRBD2. The CDR3 length is 15 residues. V was pared by 6 bases and J by 8 bases, with 13 bases of the junction left unmatched. Germline V gene sequence: CDR1 SEHNR, CDR2 FQNEAQ (reference sequence). The CDR3 spells CASSPGASGWYEQFF. CDR3 DNA sequence: TGTGCCAGCAGTCCCGGGGCTAGCGGATGGTATGAGCAGTTCTTC.

The genes are TRBV7-9 and TRBJ2-4; 7 positions agree with TRBD1. The tail of the sequence fits TRBJ2-7 better, so the J call may be wrong. The CDR3 has 15 amino acids. The V gene's germline CDR1 is SEHNR and CDR2 FQNEAQ (reference sequence). In nucleotides, the CDR3 is TGTGCCAGCAGCCATGGACAGGACAGGAGCTACGAGCAGTACTTC. Amino acid sequence: CASSHGQDRSYEQYF.

The rearrangement uses TRBV10-3 and TRBJ2-1, with TRBD2 matching 10 bases. CDR1 is ENHRY and CDR2 is SYGVKD in the germline V gene. This CDR3 is 15 amino acids long. With 4 bases clipped from V and 7 bases from J, the junction kept 7 bases outside the gene matches. Written as DNA, the CDR3 is TGTGCCATCAGTGGTGGGGGGACTAGCGTAAATGAGCAGTTCTTC. It translates to CAISGGGTSVNEQFF.

This clonotype was recorded once. The chain uses TRBV20-1 and TRBJ2-1; D gene unclear. The CDR3 contains 14 residues. The ends were cut back, 5 bases at V and 0 bases at J, with 11 bases in the middle. Germline CDR1 DFQATT, CDR2 SNEGSKA (reference sequence). CDR3 sequence: CSAPATSSYNEQFF. The CDR3 nucleotides are TGCAGTGCTCCTGCTACAAGCTCCTACAATGAGCAGTTCTTC.

This clonotype occurred a few times. The chain has TRBV6-6 and TRBJ1-2; 9 bases agree with TRBD1. V lost 6 bases, J lost 7 bases, and 6 bases stayed unmatched. CDR3 length equals 13 residues. CDR1 is MNHNY and CDR2 is SVGAGI in the germline V gene (reference sequence). The CDR3 reads CASSGTGYTGYTF. CDR3 bases: TGTGCCAGCAGCGGGACAGGGTATACTGGCTACACCTTC.

This clonotype showed up just a few times. V usage is TRBV5-1 and J usage is TRBJ2-1; 7 bases fit TRBD2. Germline-derived CDR1 and CDR2 are SGHRS and YFSETQ. There are 15 residues in the CDR3. The V and J ends lost 3 bases and 5 bases, in that order; junction bases with no gene match: 8. DNA for the CDR3: TGCGCCAGCAGCTCCGAGCGGGGCGCTCACAATGAGCAGTTCTTC. It yields the protein CASSSERGAHNEQFF.

This clonotype was observed a few times. A much larger clone differs from this one at a single base, so this may be a read error. The genes are TRBV20-1 and TRBJ2-5, with D tentatively TRBD2 (5 bases). There are 15 residues in the CDR3. Trimming pared 0 bases from V and 11 bases from J, leaving 22 bases between. Germline V gene lookup returns CDR1 DFQATT and CDR2 SNEGSKA (reference sequence). As DNA, the CDR3 is TGCAGTGCTAGAGATCCTGGACTGGGATACAATGAGCAGTACTTC. Its protein product is CSARDPGLGYNEQYF.

The chain employs TRBV29-1 and TRBJ2-5; D gene ambiguous. Trimming shortened V by 3 bases and J by 2 bases, and 7 bases separated the two germline ends. The germline V gene encodes CDR1 SQVTM and CDR2 ANQGSEA. The CDR3 is made up of 12 amino acids. The CDR3 sequence is CSVESQQETQYF. In nucleotides, the CDR3 is TGCAGCGTTGAGTCACAGCAAGAGACCCAGTACTTC.

The chain is built from TRBV28 and TRBJ2-4; D tentatively fits TRBD1 or TRBD2 (5 bases each). The DNA end is a closer match to TRBJ2-7, so the J assignment may be wrong. The CDR3 length is 15 residues. Germline values: CDR1 MDHEN, CDR2 SYDVKM. CDR3 DNA sequence: TGTGCCAGCAGTTTCCATGAGGGGATCGGCAGCGAGCAGTACTTC. It is translated as CASSFHEGIGSEQYF.

Only a few counts were recorded for this clonotype. The V and J genes are TRBV14 and TRBJ2-1; D is undetermined. The CDR3 extends over 13 amino acids. Germline CDR1 and CDR2: SGHDN and FVKESK. Trimming left V 0 bases short and J 11 bases short, with 11 bases between. The CDR3 loop reads CASSQDTGWKQFF. As DNA, the CDR3 is TGTGCCAGCAGCCAAGATACGGGCTGGAAGCAGTTCTTC.

The V gene is TRBV6-2 or TRBV6-3, the J gene TRBJ1-1; a weak D match, TRBD1 (6 bases). This CDR3 has 13 residues. Germline V gene lookup returns CDR1 MNHEY and CDR2 SVGEGT. The V end was cut by 0 bases, the J end by 11 bases, with 13 bases between. The CDR3 is CASSYSRDTPAFF. The CDR3, as DNA: TGTGCCAGCAGTTACTCGAGGGACACTCCCGCTTTCTTT.

For this clonotype: The junction departs from the called germline gene at one end, perhaps through a read error. J is TRBJ2-5 and V is TRBV6-6; no clear D gene. CDR1 is MNHNY, CDR2 SVGAGI, per germline (reference sequence). The CDR3 loop spans 13 amino acids. The CDR3: CAISSRNQETQYF. The CDR3 nucleotides are TGTGCCATCAGTTCTAGGAATCAAGAGACCCAGTACTTC.

In its sample, this clonotype was seen a few times. V and J are TRBV6-1 and TRBJ2-7; maybe TRBD2 (5 bases). Germline V gene lookup returns CDR1 MNHNS and CDR2 SASEGT. The CDR3 is 15 amino acids. V was clipped by 0 bases and J by 0 bases, with 9 bases between them. CDR3 nucleotides: TGTGCCAGCAGTGAAGCGAGTAGCGTCTCCTACGAGCAGTACTTC. It is translated as CASSEASSVSYEQYF.